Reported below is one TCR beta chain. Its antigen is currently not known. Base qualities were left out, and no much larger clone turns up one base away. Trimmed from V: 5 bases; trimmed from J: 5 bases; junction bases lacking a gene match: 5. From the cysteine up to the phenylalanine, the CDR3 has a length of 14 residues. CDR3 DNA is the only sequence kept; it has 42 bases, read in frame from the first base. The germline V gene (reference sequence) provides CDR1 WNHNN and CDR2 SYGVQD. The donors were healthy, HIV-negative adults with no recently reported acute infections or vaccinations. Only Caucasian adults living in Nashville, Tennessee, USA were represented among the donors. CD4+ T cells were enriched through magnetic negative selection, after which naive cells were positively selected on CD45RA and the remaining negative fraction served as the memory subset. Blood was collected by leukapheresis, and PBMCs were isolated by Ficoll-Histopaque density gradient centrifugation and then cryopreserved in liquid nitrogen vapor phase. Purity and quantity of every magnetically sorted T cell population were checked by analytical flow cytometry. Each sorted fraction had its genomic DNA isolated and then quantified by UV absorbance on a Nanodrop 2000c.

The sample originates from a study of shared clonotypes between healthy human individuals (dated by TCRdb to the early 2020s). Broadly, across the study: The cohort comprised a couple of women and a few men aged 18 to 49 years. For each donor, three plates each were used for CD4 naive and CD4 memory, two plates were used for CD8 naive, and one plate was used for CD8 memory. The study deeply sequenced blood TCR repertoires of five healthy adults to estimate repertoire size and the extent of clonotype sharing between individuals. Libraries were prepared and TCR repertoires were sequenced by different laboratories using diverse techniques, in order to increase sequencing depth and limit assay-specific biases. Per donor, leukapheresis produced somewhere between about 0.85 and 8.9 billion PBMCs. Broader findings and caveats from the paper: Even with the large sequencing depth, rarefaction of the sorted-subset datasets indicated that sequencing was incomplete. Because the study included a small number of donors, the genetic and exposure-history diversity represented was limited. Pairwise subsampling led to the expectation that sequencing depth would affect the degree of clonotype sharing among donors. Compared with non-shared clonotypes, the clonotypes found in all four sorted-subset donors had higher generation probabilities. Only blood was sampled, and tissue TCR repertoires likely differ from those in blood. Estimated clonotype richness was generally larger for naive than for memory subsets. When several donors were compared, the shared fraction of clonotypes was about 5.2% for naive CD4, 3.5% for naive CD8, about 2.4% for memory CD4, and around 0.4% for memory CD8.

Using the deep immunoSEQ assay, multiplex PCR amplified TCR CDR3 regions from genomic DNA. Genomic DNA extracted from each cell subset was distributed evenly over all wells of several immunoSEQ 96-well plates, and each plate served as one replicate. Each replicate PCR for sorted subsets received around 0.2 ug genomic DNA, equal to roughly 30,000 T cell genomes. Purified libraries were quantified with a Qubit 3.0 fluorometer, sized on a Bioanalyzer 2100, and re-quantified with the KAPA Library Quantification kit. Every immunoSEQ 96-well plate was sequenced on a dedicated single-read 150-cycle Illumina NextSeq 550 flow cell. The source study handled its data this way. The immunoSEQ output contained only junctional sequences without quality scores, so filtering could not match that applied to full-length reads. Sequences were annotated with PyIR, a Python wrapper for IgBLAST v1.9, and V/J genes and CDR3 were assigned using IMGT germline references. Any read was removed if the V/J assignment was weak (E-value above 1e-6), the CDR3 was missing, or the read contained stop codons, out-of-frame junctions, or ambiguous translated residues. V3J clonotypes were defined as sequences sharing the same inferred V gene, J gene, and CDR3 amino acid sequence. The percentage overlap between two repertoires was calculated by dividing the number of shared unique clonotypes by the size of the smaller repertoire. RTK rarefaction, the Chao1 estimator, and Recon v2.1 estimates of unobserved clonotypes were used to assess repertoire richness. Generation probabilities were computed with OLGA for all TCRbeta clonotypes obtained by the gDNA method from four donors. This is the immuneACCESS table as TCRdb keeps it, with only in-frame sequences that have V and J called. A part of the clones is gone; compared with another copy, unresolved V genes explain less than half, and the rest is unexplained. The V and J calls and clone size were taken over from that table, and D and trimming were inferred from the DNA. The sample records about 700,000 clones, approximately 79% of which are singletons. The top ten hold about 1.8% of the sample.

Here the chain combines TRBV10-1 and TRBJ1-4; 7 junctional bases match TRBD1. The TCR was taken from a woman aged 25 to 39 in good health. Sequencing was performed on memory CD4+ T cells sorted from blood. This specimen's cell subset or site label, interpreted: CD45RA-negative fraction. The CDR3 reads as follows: CASSTGTENEKLFF. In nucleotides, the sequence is TGCGCCAGCAGTACCGGGACAGAAAATGAAAAACTGTTTTTT.